This T cell receptor (beta chain) stems from a study of technical replicates of blood from a handful of donors. Germline CDR1 and CDR2: WSHSY and SAAADI. This CDR3 is 13 amino acids long. With 2 bases removed from V and 1 base from J, the gap between germline ends came to 3 bases. Method: immunoSEQ multiplex PCR; TCRdb's copy keeps in-frame clones and lacks some. Altogether 80,000 or so clones are present, approximately 96% being singletons, with the ten largest covering about 0.36%. The V gene is TRBV10-2, the J gene TRBJ1-3; no definite D call. This clonotype originated in a human donor in good health. The specimen was T cells isolated from PBMCs. The CDR3 DNA sequence: TGCGCCAGCAGTGAGCTTTCTGGAAACACCATATATTTT. Translated: CASSELSGNTIYF.